The rows below give T cell receptor beta chains drawn from one sample of a study of blood T cell repertoires in COVID-19. Assay used: immunoSEQ multiplex PCR; TCRdb lists only in-frame clones, some missing. This table has around 160,000 clones, 75% to 85% appearing once. Sequencing was carried out using peripheral blood. The receptors were gathered from a human donor with acute or convalescent COVID-19. The donor label of this sample is uncertain. CDR3s include the opening cysteine and the closing phenylalanine or tryptophan. A D gene is named only where the DNA matches it firmly. Part of the rows lack a size; the others show once, few, many or a class for expanded clones.

CDR3nt	CDR3aa	j_gene	d_gene	abundance	v_gene
TGCGCCAGCAGCCCTGGACAGGGAAGCTATGGCTACACCTTC	CASSPGQGSYGYTF	TRBJ1-2	TRBD1	few	TRBV4-1
TGCGCCAGCAGTTCGGACAGGGTCGTCACCGGGGAGCTGTTTTTT	CASSSDRVVTGELFF	TRBJ2-2	TRBD1	NA	TRBV5-1
TGTGCCAGCAGCGCCGATTTAAGGGGCACCGGGGAGCTGTTTTTT	CASSADLRGTGELFF	TRBJ2-2	NA	NA	TRBV9
TGTGCCAGCAGCTTGGCCCAGGGGGCGACTGAAGCTTTCTTT	CASSLAQGATEAFF	TRBJ1-1	TRBD1	NA	TRBV5-5
TGTGCCAGCAGTGAACCCTCCCTTTGGGCCTATGAAGGCTACACCTTC	CASSEPSLWAYEGYTF	TRBJ1-2	NA	few	TRBV6-1
TGTGCCATCAGTGAGCGCTCTATAGGGGCGGGCTACACCTTC	CAISERSIGAGYTF	TRBJ1-2	NA	NA	TRBV10-3
TGTGCCAGCAGCCGACAGGGGATAAACGAGCAGTACTTC	CASSRQGINEQYF	TRBJ2-7	TRBD1	NA	TRBV9
TGTGCCAGCAGTTTAGGGGCGGGGGCTGAAGCTTTCTTT	CASSLGAGAEAFF	TRBJ1-1	NA	NA	TRBV12-3/TRBV12-4
TGTGCCAGCAGTGAACTGGGCAGGGGCTATAATTCACCCCTCCACTTT	CASSELGRGYNSPLHF	TRBJ1-6	NA	NA	TRBV2
TGTGCCAGCAGTTTGGGACTAGCAGATACGCAGTATTTT	CASSLGLADTQYF	TRBJ2-3	TRBD2	NA	TRBV12-3/TRBV12-4
TGTGCCAGCAGCGAGGACAGCACTTACACCGGGGAGCTGTTTTTT	CASSEDSTYTGELFF	TRBJ2-2	NA	NA	TRBV6-5
TGTGCCAGCAGCCTAGAAGGGGTCTCCTACGAGCAGTACTTC	CASSLEGVSYEQYF	TRBJ2-7	NA	few	TRBV3-1/TRBV3-2
TGTGCCAGCAGCTTGGAACAGGGGCCCACTCAGCCCCAGCATTTT	CASSLEQGPTQPQHF	TRBJ1-5	TRBD1	NA	TRBV5-5
TGCAGCGTTCACAGGGGCGCGGGAAACACCATATATTTT	CSVHRGAGNTIYF	TRBJ1-3	TRBD1	few	TRBV29-1
TGTGCCAGCAGCCAAAAGGGACAGGTCCCTCCTATTGGAGCTTTCTTT	CASSQKGQVPPIGAFF	TRBJ1-1	TRBD1	NA	TRBV14
TGCGCCAGCAGTGAGGGGGGCATTGGGACTGAAGCTTTCTTT	CASSEGGIGTEAFF	TRBJ1-1	NA	NA	TRBV10-1
TGTGCCAGCACCTTTCATCTCGCGTATCCGCAATTAGCCAAAAACATTCAGTACTTC	CASTFHLAYPQLAKNIQYF	TRBJ2-4	NA	NA	TRBV11-3
TGTGCCAGCAGCTTGGTGGGGGGATTTAGCAATCAGCCCCAGCATTTT	CASSLVGGFSNQPQHF	TRBJ1-5	NA	NA	TRBV5-4
TGCGCCAGCAGCCAAGATTGGGGCCACCAAGAGACCCAGTACTTC	CASSQDWGHQETQYF	TRBJ2-5	NA	NA	TRBV4-1
TGTGCCAGCAGCTTGGAACAGGGGGCCTACGAGCAGTACTTC	CASSLEQGAYEQYF	TRBJ2-7	TRBD1	NA	TRBV5-4
TGTGCCTTTAGGGGCTATTCCTACGAGCAGTACTTC	CAFRGYSYEQYF	TRBJ2-7	NA	NA	TRBV30
TGTGCCACCAGTGATCCAGGGAGAGCGGGGGGGGCCGAAGATACGCAGTATTTT	CATSDPGRAGGAEDTQYF	TRBJ2-3	TRBD2	NA	TRBV24-1
TGTGCCAGCAGTGGCGGGGGTCCCGCGGGGACTAATGAAAAACTGTTTTTT	CASSGGGPAGTNEKLFF	TRBJ1-4	NA	once	TRBV27
TGTGCCAGCAGTTACGGTGGGACAGGGACTTCTGAAGCTTTCTTT	CASSYGGTGTSEAFF	TRBJ1-1	TRBD1	many	TRBV6-5
TGTGCCAGCAGCTTCGAGCTCTCTGGAAACACCATATATTTT	CASSFELSGNTIYF	TRBJ1-3	NA	NA	TRBV5-6
TGCGCCAGCAGCTTGGCCTTAGGGGGCGTGAACACTGAAGCTTTCTTT	CASSLALGGVNTEAFF	TRBJ1-1	TRBD1	NA	TRBV5-1